A selection of T cell receptor beta chains follows, all from one sample in a study of identical twins. MiXCR was run by TCRdb on the 5' RACE reads, yielding one entry per CDR3 protein. In the table there are hundreds of thousands of distinct CDR3 sequences, 5.5% to 6.5% of which are singletons. The sequenced sample consisted of naive T cells sorted from blood. The receptor source for this set is a man aged 18 to 29 in good health. CDR3s include the opening cysteine and the closing phenylalanine or tryptophan. D genes are given only for firm matches. Not all rows give a size; the values are once, few, many and, for expanded clones, a class.

d_gene: -; j_gene: TRBJ2-7; abundance: few; v_gene: TRBV21-1; CDR3aa: CASSKATLSGSRHEQYF; CDR3nt: TGTGCCAGCAGCAAAGCTACCCTAAGCGGGAGTAGGCACGAGCAGTACTTC
d_gene: TRBD1; j_gene: TRBJ2-2; abundance: few; v_gene: TRBV18; CDR3aa: CASSKRTGANTGELFF; CDR3nt: TGTGCCAGCTCAAAAAGGACAGGGGCGAACACCGGGGAGCTGTTTTTT
d_gene: -; j_gene: TRBJ2-6; abundance: few; v_gene: TRBV6-1; CDR3aa: CASTPRDSGANVLTF; CDR3nt: TGTGCCAGCACCCCAAGAGACTCTGGGGCCAACGTCCTGACTTTC
d_gene: -; j_gene: TRBJ2-7; abundance: many; v_gene: TRBV21-1; CDR3aa: CASSKVPAGVEQYF; CDR3nt: TGTGCCAGCAGCAAAGTCCCAGCGGGAGTCGAGCAGTACTTC
d_gene: -; j_gene: TRBJ1-1; abundance: -; v_gene: TRBV6-5; CDR3aa: CASSSPFNTEAFF; CDR3nt: TGTGCCAGCAGTTCCCCCTTCAACACTGAAGCTTTCTTT
d_gene: TRBD1; j_gene: TRBJ1-2; abundance: many; v_gene: TRBV12-3/TRBV12-4; CDR3aa: CASSLAWDRGYTF; CDR3nt: TGTGCCAGCAGTTTAGCGTGGGACAGAGGCTACACCTTC
d_gene: -; j_gene: TRBJ2-3; abundance: many; v_gene: TRBV20-1; CDR3aa: CSGQGGSSTDTQYF; CDR3nt: TGCAGTGGACAAGGAGGTTCTAGCACAGATACGCAGTATTTT
d_gene: -; j_gene: TRBJ1-4; abundance: few; v_gene: TRBV19; CDR3aa: CATNGRVNEKLFF; CDR3nt: TGTGCCACCAATGGACGGGTTAATGAAAAACTGTTTTTT
d_gene: -; j_gene: TRBJ2-1; abundance: many; v_gene: TRBV2; CDR3aa: CASSGARDHSYNEQFF; CDR3nt: TGTGCCAGCAGTGGGGCCCGGGACCACTCCTACAATGAGCAGTTCTTC
d_gene: TRBD2; j_gene: TRBJ2-1; abundance: many; v_gene: TRBV5-1; CDR3aa: CASSRTRITYNEQFF; CDR3nt: TGCGCCAGCAGCAGGACTAGGATCACCTACAATGAGCAGTTCTTC
d_gene: -; j_gene: TRBJ2-1; abundance: many; v_gene: TRBV5-1; CDR3aa: CASSLGAAEQFF; CDR3nt: TGCGCCAGCAGCTTGGGAGCAGCTGAGCAGTTCTTC
d_gene: TRBD2; j_gene: TRBJ2-5; abundance: many; v_gene: TRBV12-3/TRBV12-4; CDR3aa: CASSFRSGRAGETQYF; CDR3nt: TGTGCCAGCAGTTTCCGTAGCGGGAGGGCCGGAGAGACCCAGTACTTC
d_gene: -; j_gene: TRBJ2-5; abundance: few; v_gene: TRBV7-9; CDR3aa: CASGSTGGVETQYF; CDR3nt: TGTGCCAGCGGTTCTACGGGGGGCGTAGAGACCCAGTACTTC
d_gene: -; j_gene: TRBJ2-7; abundance: -; v_gene: TRBV20-1; CDR3aa: CSARDHVGGGSYEQYF; CDR3nt: TGCAGTGCTAGAGATCACGTGGGGGGCGGGAGTTACGAGCAGTACTTC
d_gene: TRBD1; j_gene: TRBJ2-7; abundance: -; v_gene: TRBV12-3/TRBV12-4; CDR3aa: CASSPGTGPHEQYF; CDR3nt: TGTGCCAGCAGCCCCGGGACAGGGCCACACGAGCAGTACTTC
d_gene: TRBD2; j_gene: TRBJ2-1; abundance: many; v_gene: TRBV4-3; CDR3aa: CASSRGLAVPYNEQFF; CDR3nt: TGCGCCAGCAGCCGCGGACTAGCGGTCCCTTACAATGAGCAGTTCTTC
d_gene: TRBD1; j_gene: TRBJ1-6; abundance: -; v_gene: TRBV4-2; CDR3aa: CASSYPGQGNSPLHF; CDR3nt: TGTGCCAGCAGCTACCCGGGACAGGGAAATTCACCCCTCCACTTT
d_gene: TRBD2; j_gene: TRBJ2-5; abundance: few; v_gene: TRBV5-4; CDR3aa: CASSVGGGWKTQYF; CDR3nt: TGTGCCAGCAGCGTCGGGGGGGGGTGGAAGACCCAGTACTTC
d_gene: TRBD2; j_gene: TRBJ2-3; abundance: -; v_gene: TRBV5-1; CDR3aa: CASSLALAVRGAGTQYF; CDR3nt: TGCGCCAGCAGCTTGGCCCTAGCGGTACGAGGGGCCGGTACGCAGTATTTT
d_gene: TRBD1; j_gene: TRBJ2-7; abundance: -; v_gene: TRBV5-1; CDR3aa: CASRLTLDRSPYEQYF; CDR3nt: TGCGCCAGCAGACTAACCTTGGACAGGTCACCCTACGAGCAGTACTTC
d_gene: -; j_gene: TRBJ1-2; abundance: many; v_gene: TRBV5-5; CDR3aa: CASSLAWGPDYGYTF; CDR3nt: TGTGCCAGCAGCTTGGCCTGGGGCCCGGACTATGGCTACACCTTC
d_gene: -; j_gene: TRBJ2-1; abundance: many; v_gene: TRBV20-1; CDR3aa: CSAITDNEQFF; CDR3nt: TGCAGTGCTATCACAGACAATGAGCAGTTCTTC
d_gene: -; j_gene: TRBJ2-1; abundance: -; v_gene: TRBV9; CDR3aa: CASSVDIGGLGFEQFF; CDR3nt: TGTGCCAGCAGCGTAGATATAGGAGGGTTGGGCTTCGAGCAGTTCTTC
d_gene: TRBD2; j_gene: TRBJ2-3; abundance: few; v_gene: TRBV28; CDR3aa: CAIPRLASITDTQYF; CDR3nt: TGTGCCATCCCTAGACTAGCGAGCATCACAGATACGCAGTATTTT
d_gene: -; j_gene: TRBJ1-1; abundance: many; v_gene: TRBV5-1; CDR3aa: CASSLGSPTEAFF; CDR3nt: TGCGCCAGCAGCTTGGGCAGCCCGACGGAAGCTTTCTTT
d_gene: TRBD2; j_gene: TRBJ2-2; abundance: -; v_gene: TRBV29-1; CDR3aa: CSVEGFGAGGNTGELFF; CDR3nt: TGCAGCGTTGAAGGCTTTGGAGCGGGAGGGAACACCGGGGAGCTGTTTTTT
d_gene: -; j_gene: TRBJ2-1; abundance: few; v_gene: TRBV24-1; CDR3aa: CATSDGDSFLYNEQFF; CDR3nt: TGTGCCACCAGTGACGGGGACTCCTTTCTTTACAATGAGCAGTTCTTC
d_gene: -; j_gene: TRBJ2-2; abundance: few; v_gene: TRBV6-6; CDR3aa: CASMGTGELFF; CDR3nt: TGTGCCAGCATGGGGACCGGGGAGCTGTTTTTT
d_gene: -; j_gene: TRBJ2-3; abundance: -; v_gene: TRBV12-3/TRBV12-4; CDR3aa: CASSLGSGGGTDTQYF; CDR3nt: TGTGCCAGCAGTTTAGGAAGCGGAGGGGGCACAGATACGCAGTATTTT
d_gene: -; j_gene: TRBJ1-2; abundance: many; v_gene: TRBV30; CDR3aa: CAWTVAQGYGYTF; CDR3nt: TGTGCCTGGACCGTAGCCCAGGGATATGGCTACACCTTC
d_gene: -; j_gene: TRBJ1-2; abundance: few; v_gene: TRBV4-2; CDR3aa: CASSQEQGQTAVNYGYTF; CDR3nt: TGTGCCAGCAGCCAAGAACAAGGTCAGACGGCAGTTAACTATGGCTACACCTTC
d_gene: -; j_gene: TRBJ2-1; abundance: many; v_gene: TRBV4-1; CDR3aa: CASSQIRGRGTPKQFF; CDR3nt: TGCGCCAGCAGCCAGATAAGAGGGCGTGGAACTCCTAAGCAGTTCTTC
d_gene: TRBD2; j_gene: TRBJ2-7; abundance: -; v_gene: TRBV5-1; CDR3aa: CASSLPTTSGGTYEQYF; CDR3nt: TGCGCCAGCAGCTTGCCTACCACTAGCGGGGGGACCTACGAGCAGTACTTC
d_gene: -; j_gene: TRBJ1-4; abundance: -; v_gene: TRBV7-2; CDR3aa: CASSLGAATRVEKLIF; CDR3nt: TGTGCCAGCAGCTTGGGGGCCGCGACAAGGGTTGAAAAACTGATTTTT
d_gene: -; j_gene: TRBJ2-5; abundance: -; v_gene: TRBV7-9; CDR3aa: CASTPNQAGVPKETQYF; CDR3nt: TGTGCCAGCACGCCCAATCAGGCCGGGGTCCCAAAAGAGACCCAGTACTTC
d_gene: TRBD2; j_gene: TRBJ2-3; abundance: many; v_gene: TRBV29-1; CDR3aa: CSVAPSGTTDTQYF; CDR3nt: TGCAGCGTTGCGCCTAGCGGGACCACAGATACGCAGTATTTT
d_gene: -; j_gene: TRBJ1-6; abundance: many; v_gene: TRBV10-3; CDR3aa: CAIGESYNSPLHF; CDR3nt: TGTGCCATAGGAGAGTCCTATAATTCACCCCTCCACTTT